Listed below are T cell receptor beta chains from one sample, sequenced in a study of T cells in Graves' hyperthyroidism and ophthalmopathy. A single record per CDR3 protein comes from TCRdb applying MiXCR to the multiplex PCR reads. The data contain fewer than 350,000 distinct CDR3 sequences, approximately 18% of them seen just once; the ten biggest clones take up 35% to 45%. The sequenced sample consisted of blood. The receptors here all came from a man in his fifties or sixties with Graves' ophthalmopathy. Each CDR3 is given with its conserved first and last residue. The D gene is left open where the match is weak. Clone size is given for some rows only: seen once, a few or many times, or a class if the clone is expanded.

size,J,V,D,CDR3,DNA
many,TRBJ1-5,TRBV6-2/TRBV6-3,NA,CASSYSRSSGNQPQHF,TGTGCCAGCAGTTACTCGAGGTCTTCAGGAAATCAGCCCCAGCATTTT
many,TRBJ2-7,TRBV5-1,NA,CASSLETPPYEQYF,TGCGCCAGCAGCTTGGAGACACCACCCTACGAGCAGTACTTC
NA,TRBJ1-2,TRBV6-1,NA,CASSVRDGPTAGYGYTF,TGTGCCAGCAGTGTCCGGGACGGACCAACCGCGGGCTATGGCTACACCTTC
many,TRBJ2-3,TRBV6-5,NA,CASSYSGLGTDTQYF,TGTGCCAGCAGTTACTCCGGACTTGGCACAGATACGCAGTATTTT
few,TRBJ2-2,TRBV7-3,NA,CASSSGDFTGELFF,TGTGCCAGCAGCTCAGGGGACTTCACCGGGGAGCTGTTTTTT
NA,TRBJ2-7,TRBV18,TRBD2,CASSPSAGGLARDNEQYF,TGTGCCAGCTCACCCTCAGCGGGAGGTCTCGCTAGGGATAACGAGCAGTACTTC
many,TRBJ2-7,TRBV28,TRBD2,CASRGGPREQYF,TGTGCCAGCAGGGGAGGGCCTCGCGAGCAGTACTTC
few,TRBJ1-5,TRBV7-9,NA,CASSLGGGPQNNQPQHF,TGTGCCAGCAGCTTAGGGGGGGGGCCCCAAAACAATCAGCCCCAGCATTTT
many,TRBJ2-7,TRBV2,TRBD1,CASRKGPGGKDEQYF,TGTGCCAGCAGGAAAGGGCCAGGGGGCAAGGACGAGCAGTACTTC
few,TRBJ1-2,TRBV18,TRBD1,CASSPPPRLDREWRGYTF,TGTGCCAGCTCACCACCCCCACGGCTAGACAGGGAATGGCGCGGCTACACCTTC
few,TRBJ1-5,TRBV10-2,NA,CASSEVRGNQPQHF,TGCGCCAGCAGTGAGGTCAGGGGCAATCAGCCCCAGCATTTT
many,TRBJ1-1,TRBV5-1,TRBD1,CASTEGQGARGTEAFF,TGCGCCAGCACCGAAGGACAGGGGGCTCGGGGCACTGAAGCTTTCTTT
NA,TRBJ2-4,TRBV11-2,TRBD1,CASSRDRGRVAKNIQYF,TGTGCCAGCAGCCGGGACAGGGGGCGGGTAGCCAAAAACATTCAGTACTTC